The next 32 T cell receptor beta chains were all read from a single sample in a study of CD8 T cells in ankylosing spondylitis. In TCRdb, the 5' RACE reads were re-called with MiXCR into one record per CDR3 protein. Of around 150,000 distinct CDR3 sequences in the sample, roughly an eighth were seen once. Sample: blood, either unsorted or a sorted T cell fraction (not recorded which). These TCRs come from a female donor with ankylosing spondylitis or in good health (not recorded which).

In its sample, this clonotype was seen many times. This rearrangement joins TRBV5-1 to TRBJ1-2; the D gene is possibly TRBD1 (5 bases). CDR1 is SGHRS, CDR2 YFSETQ, per germline. V dropped 4 bases and J dropped 3 bases, with 16 bases sitting between them. The CDR3 totals 15 residues. CDR3 DNA sequence: TGCGCCAGCAGCCTCCATCCTGGAGGGGACTATGGCTACACCTTC. Encoded protein: CASSLHPGGDYGYTF.

This clonotype appeared a few times. V and J are TRBV6-5 and TRBJ2-6; 7 positions match TRBD1. This CDR3 is built from 19 residues. V shed 0 bases, J shed 0 bases, and the junction held 8 bases outside the gene matches. Germline V gives CDR1 MNHEY, CDR2 SVGAGI. The CDR3 bases are TGTGCCAGCAGTTACTCGATGACGACAGGGTCCTCTGGGGCCAACGTCCTGACTTTC. Encoded protein: CASSYSMTTGSSGANVLTF.

This clonotype was seen more than once but under ten times. The chain employs TRBV20-1 and TRBJ2-5, with unresolved D. Germline CDR1 is DFQATT and CDR2 is SNEGSKA (reference sequence). Between the trimmed V and J ends, which lost 3 bases and 1 base, there was a span of 12 bases. The CDR3 consists of 14 residues. The CDR3 coding sequence is TGCAGTGCTAGTTTTCAGCGCTCCCAAGAGACCCAGTACTTC. Translated, it gives CSASFQRSQETQYF.

This clonotype was observed at least ten times. This chain uses TRBV7-2 with TRBJ2-2; 9 positions agree with TRBD1. Germline V gene data show CDR1 as SGHTA and CDR2 as FQGNSA. J was trimmed by 3 bases and V by 4 bases; bases with no gene match: 3. The CDR3 runs to 15 residues. The CDR3: CASSSQGADTGELFF. In DNA, the CDR3 is TGTGCCAGCAGCTCACAGGGGGCAGACACCGGGGAGCTGTTTTTT.

At least ten counts were recorded for this clonotype. The chain combines TRBV6-1 with TRBJ2-1; 13 nucleotides align to TRBD2. Germline CDR1 is MNHNS and CDR2 is SASEGT. V gave up 6 bases and J gave up 11 bases; unmatched junction bases: 19. The CDR3 runs to 18 residues. Written as DNA, the CDR3 is TGTGCCAGCAGACAACTAGCGGGAGGGCCTTCAAAAACCAAAAAGCAGTTCTTC. It translates to CASRQLAGGPSKTKKQFF.

This clonotype was seen ten or more times. The junction departs from germline at one end; a sequencing error may be responsible. The V call is TRBV20-1, the J call TRBJ2-1; D ambiguous. The CDR3 covers 12 residues. Germline V CDR1 and CDR2: DFQATT, SNEGSKA (reference sequence). CDR3 sequence: CSARGQRDEHFF. The CDR3 bases are TGCAGTGCTAGGGGCCAGCGCGATGAGCATTTCTTC.

In this sample, this clonotype turned up a few times. The chain uses TRBV7-9 and TRBJ1-1; weak D call: TRBD1 (5 bases). V was clipped by 5 bases and J by 4 bases, with 20 bases between them. From germline, CDR1 is SEHNR and CDR2 FQNEAQ (reference sequence). CDR3 length: 16 amino acids. This CDR3 reads CASSLQGARSGTEAFF. The CDR3 region has the DNA TGTGCCAGCAGCCTTCAGGGCGCTAGGAGTGGCACTGAAGCTTTCTTT.

This clonotype was counted at least ten times. The genes are TRBV12-3 or TRBV12-4 and TRBJ2-2; 7 nucleotides align to TRBD1. CDR3 length: 16 amino acids. Germline trimming cut 4 bases from V and 6 bases from J; bases unmatched to any gene: 11. CDR3 loop: CASSWTGAKGAGELFF. Written as DNA, the CDR3 is TGTGCCAGCAGTTGGACAGGTGCCAAAGGGGCCGGGGAGCTGTTTTTT.

This clonotype was counted only a few times. This sequence joins TRBV20-1 and TRBJ2-3; D is unclear. With 1 base removed from V and 5 bases from J, the gap between germline ends came to 10 bases. The CDR3 has 13 amino acids. Germline V gene lookup returns CDR1 DFQATT and CDR2 SNEGSKA (reference sequence). The chain's CDR3 is CSARVRLKDTQYF. In DNA form, the CDR3 reads TGCAGTGCTAGAGTTAGACTCAAAGATACGCAGTATTTT.

This clonotype has only a few counts. The chain couples TRBV5-6 to TRBJ2-1, with 9 bases aligning to TRBD2. V dropped 5 bases and J dropped 12; count of bases not matched to a gene: 15. The CDR3 consists of 15 residues. The germline gives CDR1 SGHDT, CDR2 YYEEEE. CDR3 residues: CASSLGTSLPGGQFF. The CDR3 region has the DNA TGTGCCAGCAGTCTCGGGACTAGCCTACCCGGGGGGCAGTTCTTC. Filled out from reference TRBV5-6 and TRBJ2-1, the complete variable domain reads DAGVTQSPTHLIKTRGQQVTLRCSPKSGHDTVSWYQQALGQGPQFIFQYYEEEERQRGNFPDRFSGHQFPNYSSELNVNALLLGDSALYLCASSLGTSLPGGQFFGPGTRLTVL.

This clonotype was seen a few times. J is TRBJ1-5 and V is TRBV28, with a weak D call TRBD1 (6 bases). CDR3 size: 14 residues. Trimming left V 5 bases short and J 15 bases short, with 23 bases between. Per germline, CDR1 MDHEN and CDR2 SYDVKM. The CDR3 nucleotides read TGTGCCAGCAGTGTCACGCGAATCGACAGGATCGGGCATTTT. Translation gives CASSVTRIDRIGHF.

This clonotype was seen ten or more times. The chain carries TRBV18 and TRBJ1-5; 7 positions agree with TRBD1. There are 13 residues in the CDR3. Losses at the gene ends were 4 bases for V and 6 bases for J; bases not matched to a gene: 3. The germline gives CDR1 KGHSH, CDR2 LQKENI. CDR3 region: CASSQGAVQPQHF. The CDR3 DNA follows: TGTGCCAGCTCACAGGGGGCCGTTCAGCCCCAGCATTTT.

This clonotype was counted ten times or more. This sequence joins TRBV12-3 or TRBV12-4 and TRBJ1-2; 8 nucleotides align to TRBD1. This CDR3 is built from 15 residues. Trimming took 3 bases from V and 4 from J; bases not matched to a gene: 7. Here the CDR3 reads CASSFRQGSAYGYTF. The CDR3, as DNA: TGTGCCAGCAGTTTCCGACAGGGGTCCGCCTATGGCTACACCTTC.

The chain employs TRBV7-9 and TRBJ2-2, with TRBD2 identical over 12 bases. Germline trimming cut 4 bases from V and 0 bases from J; bases unmatched to any gene: 3. The germline V gene encodes CDR1 SEHNR and CDR2 FQNEAQ (reference sequence). The CDR3 runs 17 residues. The CDR3 loop is CASSSTSGGPNTGELFF. CDR3 DNA sequence: TGTGCCAGCAGCTCGACTAGCGGGGGTCCGAACACCGGGGAGCTGTTTTTT. The full variable domain, its missing parts supplied by reference TRBV7-9 and TRBJ2-2, is DTGVSQNPRHKITKRGQNVTFRCDPISEHNRLYWYRQTLGQGPEFLTYFQNEAQLEKSRLLSDRFSAERPKGSFSTLEIQRTEQGDSAMYLCASSSTSGGPNTGELFFGEGSRLTVL.

This clonotype has ten or more counts. For the CDR3, the DNA is TGTGCCAGCAGTTTAGTCGCTGAAGCTTTCTTT. It encodes CASSLVAEAFF. The J gene is TRBJ1-1, the V gene TRBV12-3 or TRBV12-4; no firm D call. V lost 1 base and J 6 bases, leaving 3 bases between the germline ends. The CDR3 loop spans 11 amino acids.

This clonotype was recorded at least ten times. This chain connects TRBV5-1 to TRBJ2-5; D might be TRBD1 (5 bases). The CDR3 is 15 residues long. Germline V gene sequence: CDR1 SGHRS, CDR2 YFSETQ. V dropped 0 bases and J dropped 2 bases, with 11 bases sitting between them. CDR3 protein: CASSLGNRLQETQYF. For the CDR3, the DNA is TGCGCCAGCAGCTTGGGGAACAGGCTACAAGAGACCCAGTACTTC.

This clonotype was seen a handful of times. V and J are TRBV11-2 and TRBJ2-2, with D unclear. The germline V gene encodes CDR1 SGHAT and CDR2 FQNNGV. Trimming stripped 7 bases from V and 4 bases from J, with 10 bases between. The CDR3 is made up of 13 amino acids. CDR3 bases: TGTGCCAGCAAAGAGCGACCCACCGGGGAGCTGTTTTTT. It encodes CASKERPTGELFF.

The chain has TRBV3-1 and TRBJ2-2; D call uncertain. The CDR3 runs 13 residues. V shed 5 bases and J shed 7 bases, with 11 bases lying between them. Germline values: CDR1 LGHDT, CDR2 YNNKEL (reference sequence). This CDR3 reads CASSGPYYGELFF. The CDR3 DNA sequence: TGTGCCAGCAGCGGTCCATATTACGGGGAGCTGTTTTTT.

This clonotype was counted at least ten times. This chain connects TRBV12-3 or TRBV12-4 to TRBJ2-7; D uncertain. The CDR3 is 14 residues long. Deletions cut 2 bases from V and 2 bases from J, with 10 bases between. CDR3 loop: CASSLMDRTYEQYF. DNA of the CDR3: TGTGCCAGCAGTTTAATGGACCGTACCTACGAGCAGTACTTC.

The gene calls are TRBV7-2 and TRBJ2-3; D is perhaps TRBD2 (6 bases). Germline assignment: CDR1 SGHTA and CDR2 FQGNSA. The CDR3 spans 17 residues. With 5 bases removed from V and 6 bases from J, the gap between germline ends came to 24 bases. Written as DNA, the CDR3 is TGTGCCAGCAGCCGCCGGGAGACCCCGCAACGAAGCGATACGCAGTATTTT. Translation gives CASSRRETPQRSDTQYF. Full variable domain (remainder filled in from reference TRBV7-2 and TRBJ2-3): GAGVSQSPSNKVTEKGKDVELRCDPISGHTALYWYRQSLGQGLEFLIYFQGNSAPDKSGLPSDRFSAERTGGSVSTLTIQRTQQEDSAVYLCASSRRETPQRSDTQYFGPGTRLTVL.

In its sample, this clonotype was seen many times. V and J are TRBV4-1 and TRBJ1-1; 7 bases agree with TRBD1. Germline CDR1 is MGHRA and CDR2 is YSYEKL. This CDR3 comprises 14 residues. J was trimmed by 4 bases and V by 4 bases; bases with no gene match: 6. Here the CDR3 reads CASSRETGTTEAFF. DNA of the CDR3: TGCGCCAGCAGCCGAGAGACAGGGACCACTGAAGCTTTCTTT.

There are many counts of this clonotype. The J gene is TRBJ1-5, the V gene TRBV12-3 or TRBV12-4; D remains unclear. V lost 3 bases, J lost 6 bases, and 15 bases lay in between. The CDR3 spans 15 residues. This CDR3 is CASSFSPGYSQPQHF. CDR3 bases: TGTGCCAGCAGTTTTAGCCCGGGTTACTCTCAGCCCCAGCATTTT.

As for this clonotype: A junction boundary mismatches the germline segment, possibly from a read error. The V and J genes are TRBV10-3 and TRBJ2-5; D is ambiguous. Germline CDR1 reads ENHRY; CDR2 reads SYGVKD. This CDR3 is 16 amino acids long. Written as DNA, the CDR3 is TGTGCCATTAGTGAGTCCGCAAAAATCGAGAGAGAGACCCAGTACTTC. It yields the protein CAISESAKIERETQYF.

This clonotype appeared many times. This chain links TRBV12-3 or TRBV12-4 with TRBJ2-7; no clear D gene. The V end lost 3 bases, the J end lost 7 bases, and 13 bases lay between the germline ends. The CDR3 covers 13 residues. The CDR3: CASSLARVGEQYF. The CDR3 region has the DNA TGTGCCAGCAGTTTGGCCCGGGTAGGGGAGCAGTACTTC.

In its sample, this clonotype was seen many times. The chain is built from TRBV6-2 or TRBV6-3 and TRBJ2-7, with unresolved D. CDR3 length: 15 amino acids. Germline CDR1 MNHEY, CDR2 SVGEGT. The V gene lost 2 bases and the J gene lost 4 bases, with 15 bases spanning the gap. The CDR3 coding sequence is TGTGCCAGCAGTTACATTAATCCCCAGAGTTACGAGCAGTACTTC. It specifies CASSYINPQSYEQYF.

This clonotype was counted many times. The chain employs TRBV7-9 and TRBJ1-1; no definite D call. The CDR3 covers 13 residues. V dropped 2 bases and J dropped 4 bases, with 8 bases sitting between them. Germline CDR1 and CDR2: SEHNR and FQNEAQ (reference sequence). CDR3 bases: TGTGCCAGCAGCTTACTCAGTGGCACTGAAGCTTTCTTT. Protein: CASSLLSGTEAFF.

Comment on this clonotype: A read error may explain this, as a much larger clone is one base away. The chain is built from TRBV19 and TRBJ2-1, with no clear D. Trimming took 9 bases from V and 0 from J, leaving 21 bases between them. The length of the CDR3 is 17 residues. The germline V gene has CDR1 LNHDA and CDR2 SQIVND (reference sequence). CDR3 in DNA: TGTGCCAGCGGAAGCCTAGTGGGAAAGAGCTCCTACAATGAGCAGTTCTTC. Its protein product is CASGSLVGKSSYNEQFF. Using reference TRBV19 and TRBJ2-1 for the parts outside the CDR3, the full variable domain is DGGITQSPKYLFRKEGQNVTLSCEQNLNHDAMYWYRQDPGQGLRLIYYSQIVNDFQKGDIAEGYSVSREKKESFPLTVTSAQKNPTAFYLCASGSLVGKSSYNEQFFGPGTRLTVL.

This clonotype occurred many times. The chain is built from TRBV25-1 and TRBJ1-5; D remains ambiguous. V lost 2 bases and J 6 bases, leaving 5 bases between the germline ends. Germline-derived CDR1 and CDR2 are MGHDK and SYGVNS. The CDR3 length is 12 residues. In DNA, the CDR3 is TGTGCCAGCAGTGAAGGGGTTCAGCCCCAGCATTTT. Translating it yields CASSEGVQPQHF. Looking up the rest from reference TRBV25-1 and TRBJ1-5 gives the full variable domain: EADIYQTPRYLVIGTGKKITLECSQTMGHDKMYWYQQDPGMELHLIHYSYGVNSTEKGDLSSESTVSRIRTEHFPLTLESARPSHTSQYLCASSEGVQPQHFGDGTRLSIL.

This clonotype was counted many times. The chain links TRBV20-1 to TRBJ1-2; no clear D. CDR1 and CDR2 (germline): DFQATT, SNEGSKA (reference sequence). The V end lost 0 bases, the J end lost 5 bases, and 13 bases lay between the germline ends. CDR3 length equals 14 residues. CDR3 bases: TGCAGTGCTAGAGATGTACGGGTCCTATATGGCTACACCTTC. It yields the protein CSARDVRVLYGYTF.

In this sample, this clonotype turned up many times. The V call is TRBV20-1, the J call TRBJ2-2; D unclear. This CDR3 comprises 14 residues. Germline V gives CDR1 DFQATT, CDR2 SNEGSKA (reference sequence). Trimming removed 0 bases from V and 7 bases from J, with 12 bases in between. The CDR3 bases are TGCAGTGCTAGAGATGTTACTACAGTCGGGGAGCTGTTTTTT. Encoded protein: CSARDVTTVGELFF.

At least ten counts were recorded for this clonotype. V gene TRBV29-1 combines with J gene TRBJ1-1; D uncertain. Germline CDR1 SQVTM, CDR2 ANQGSEA. Trimming left V 3 bases short and J 1 base short, with 3 bases between. The CDR3 has 11 residues. The CDR3 DNA is TGCAGCGTTGATCGGAACACTGAAGCTTTCTTT. This sequence encodes CSVDRNTEAFF.

This clonotype showed up just a few times. The genes are TRBV9 and TRBJ2-2; D might be TRBD1 or TRBD2, each matching 7 bases. The germline CDR1 and CDR2 sequences are SGDLS and YYNGEE. Trimming removed 6 bases from V and 5 bases from J, with 17 bases in between. The CDR3 consists of 15 residues. The CDR3 bases are TGTGCCAGCAACCCCCAGGGGGAGGGGACCGGGGAGCTGTTTTTT. This translates into CASNPQGEGTGELFF.